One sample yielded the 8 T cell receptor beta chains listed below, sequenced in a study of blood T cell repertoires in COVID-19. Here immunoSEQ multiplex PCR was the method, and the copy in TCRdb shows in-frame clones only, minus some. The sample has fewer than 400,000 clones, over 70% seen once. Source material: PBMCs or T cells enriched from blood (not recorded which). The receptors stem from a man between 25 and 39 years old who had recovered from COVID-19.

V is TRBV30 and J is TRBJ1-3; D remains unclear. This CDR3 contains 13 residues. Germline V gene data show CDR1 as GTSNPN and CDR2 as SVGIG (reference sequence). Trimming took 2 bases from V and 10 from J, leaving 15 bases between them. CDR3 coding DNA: TGTGCCTGGAGTCGCGCTATTCCGGGAACCATATATTTT. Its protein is CAWSRAIPGTIYF.

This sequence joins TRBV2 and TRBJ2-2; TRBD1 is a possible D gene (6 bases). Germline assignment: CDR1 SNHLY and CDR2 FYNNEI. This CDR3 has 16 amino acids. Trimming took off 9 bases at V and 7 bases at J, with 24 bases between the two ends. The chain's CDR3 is CARAGDRLSVGGELFF. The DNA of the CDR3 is TGTGCCAGAGCCGGAGACAGGTTGTCCGTGGGCGGGGAGCTGTTTTTT.

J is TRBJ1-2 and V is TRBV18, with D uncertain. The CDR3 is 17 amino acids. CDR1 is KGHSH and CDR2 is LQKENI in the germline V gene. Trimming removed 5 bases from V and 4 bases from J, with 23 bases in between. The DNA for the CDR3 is TGTGCCAGCTCATTAGACCTAGAAGAATCCTTGGTCTATGGCTACACCTTC. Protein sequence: CASSLDLEESLVYGYTF.

The CDR3 DNA is TGTGCCAGCAGTTTAGGGCAGTTCAATCAGCCCCAGCATTTT. This translates into CASSLGQFNQPQHF. The chain uses TRBV28 and TRBJ1-5, with unresolved D. This CDR3 is built from 14 residues. V shed 2 bases and J shed 3 bases, with 8 bases lying between them. Germline V gene data show CDR1 as MDHEN and CDR2 as SYDVKM.

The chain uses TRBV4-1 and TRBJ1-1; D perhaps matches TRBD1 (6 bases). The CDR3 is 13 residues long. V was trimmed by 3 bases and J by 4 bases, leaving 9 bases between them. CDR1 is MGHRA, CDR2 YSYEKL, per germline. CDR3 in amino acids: CASSQRGGTEAFF. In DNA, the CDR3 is TGCGCCAGCAGCCAGAGGGGGGGCACTGAAGCTTTCTTT.

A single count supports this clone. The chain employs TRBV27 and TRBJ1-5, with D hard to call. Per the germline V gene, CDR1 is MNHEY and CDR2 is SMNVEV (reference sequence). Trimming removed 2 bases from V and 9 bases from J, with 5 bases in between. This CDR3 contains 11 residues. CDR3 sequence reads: CASSLNGPQHF. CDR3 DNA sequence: TGTGCCAGCAGTTTAAACGGGCCCCAGCATTTT.

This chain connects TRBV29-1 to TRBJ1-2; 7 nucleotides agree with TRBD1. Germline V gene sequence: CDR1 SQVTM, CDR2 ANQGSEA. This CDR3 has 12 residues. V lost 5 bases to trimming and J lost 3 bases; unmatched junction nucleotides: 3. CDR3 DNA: TGCAGCGTTCCCACAGGGGACTATGGCTACACCTTC. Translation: CSVPTGDYGYTF. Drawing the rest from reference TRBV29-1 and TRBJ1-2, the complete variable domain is SAVISQKPSRDICQRGTSLTIQCQVDSQVTMMFWYRQQPGQSLTLIATANQGSEATYESGFVIDKFPISRPNLTFSTLTVSNMSPEDSSIYLCSVPTGDYGYTFGSGTRLTVV.

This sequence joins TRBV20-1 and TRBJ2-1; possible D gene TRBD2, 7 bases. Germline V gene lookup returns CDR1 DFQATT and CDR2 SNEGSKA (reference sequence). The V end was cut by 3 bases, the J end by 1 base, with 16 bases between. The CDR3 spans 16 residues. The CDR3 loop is CSASLLGGPSYNEQFF. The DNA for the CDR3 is TGCAGTGCTAGTCTGTTGGGGGGGCCGTCCTACAATGAGCAGTTCTTC.